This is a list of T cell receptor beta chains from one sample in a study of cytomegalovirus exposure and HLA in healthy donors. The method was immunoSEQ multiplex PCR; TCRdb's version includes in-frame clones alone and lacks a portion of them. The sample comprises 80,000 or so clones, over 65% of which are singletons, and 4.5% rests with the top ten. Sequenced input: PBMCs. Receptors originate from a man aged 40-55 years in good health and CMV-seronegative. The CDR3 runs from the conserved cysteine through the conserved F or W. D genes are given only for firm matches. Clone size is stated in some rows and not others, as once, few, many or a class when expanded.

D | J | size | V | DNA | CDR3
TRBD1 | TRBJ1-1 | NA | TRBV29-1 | TGCAGCGTTCGGACAGGGCCGAACACTGAAGCTTTCTTT | CSVRTGPNTEAFF
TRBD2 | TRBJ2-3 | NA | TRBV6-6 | TGTGCCAGCAGTTACCCTCTCGCGGGAGGCACAGATACGCAGTATTTT | CASSYPLAGGTDTQYF
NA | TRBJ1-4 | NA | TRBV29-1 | TGCAGCGTTTCTGACTCCACAACTAATGAAAAACTGTTTTTT | CSVSDSTTNEKLFF
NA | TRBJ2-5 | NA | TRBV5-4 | TGTGCCAGCAGCTTGGACAGGCGGCAAGAGACCCAGTACTTC | CASSLDRRQETQYF
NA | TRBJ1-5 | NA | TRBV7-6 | TGTGCCAGCAGCTTGGGGGGGGCTCAGCCCCAGCATTTT | CASSLGGAQPQHF
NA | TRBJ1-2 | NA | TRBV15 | TGTGCCACCAGCACGCGGGGCACTCTGGGCTATGGCTACACCTTC | CATSTRGTLGYGYTF
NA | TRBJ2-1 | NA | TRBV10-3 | TGTGCCATCAGTGAGTCCACGGGTGAGCAGTTCTTC | CAISESTGEQFF
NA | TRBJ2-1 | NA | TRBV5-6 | TGTGCCAGCAGTCAGGGGGGTAGCTCCTACAATGAGCAGTTCTTC | CASSQGGSSYNEQFF
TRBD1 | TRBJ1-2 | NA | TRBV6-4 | TGTGCCAGCAGTCTCGATCAGGGGGCGGGTGGCTACACCTTC | CASSLDQGAGGYTF
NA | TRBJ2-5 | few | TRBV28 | TGTGCCAGCCGGGGTATGGAGACCCAGTACTTC | CASRGMETQYF